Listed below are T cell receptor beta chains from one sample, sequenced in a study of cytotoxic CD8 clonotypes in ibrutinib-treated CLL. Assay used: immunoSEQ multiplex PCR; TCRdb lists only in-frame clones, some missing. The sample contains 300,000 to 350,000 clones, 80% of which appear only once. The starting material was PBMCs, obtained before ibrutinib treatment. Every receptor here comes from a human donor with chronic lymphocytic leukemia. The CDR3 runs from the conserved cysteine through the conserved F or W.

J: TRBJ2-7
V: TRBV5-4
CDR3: CASSPRLAGVHEQYF

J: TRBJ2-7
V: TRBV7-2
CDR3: CASSGTGFSYEQYF

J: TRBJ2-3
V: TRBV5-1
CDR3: CASSTSGSSTDTQYF

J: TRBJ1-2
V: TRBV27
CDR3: CASSFGSNYGYTF

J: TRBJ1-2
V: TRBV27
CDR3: CASSIGTDLSYGYTF

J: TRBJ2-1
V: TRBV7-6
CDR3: CASSLGLARGNEQFF

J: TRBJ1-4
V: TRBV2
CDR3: CASSASEGGEKLFF

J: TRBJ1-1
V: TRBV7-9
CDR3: CASSSNKQGNEAFF

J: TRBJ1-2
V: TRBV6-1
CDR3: CASTTDNYGYTF

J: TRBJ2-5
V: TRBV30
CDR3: CALDLDRGRETQYF

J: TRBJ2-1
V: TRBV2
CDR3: CASRAGTPYNEQFF

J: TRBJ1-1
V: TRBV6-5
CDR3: CASNKPGTGSIEAFF

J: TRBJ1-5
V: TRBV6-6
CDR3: CASSYLIDSNQPQHF

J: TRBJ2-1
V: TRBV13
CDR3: CASSFPPSGRGGNEQFF

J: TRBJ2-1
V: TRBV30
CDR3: CAGKGTSGLQFF

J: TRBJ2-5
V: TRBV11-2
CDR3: CASTSGASGRARETQYF

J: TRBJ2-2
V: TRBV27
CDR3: CASSLFTENTGELFF

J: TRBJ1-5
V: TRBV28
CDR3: CASRPRDNNQPQHF

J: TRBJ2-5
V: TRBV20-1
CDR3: CSARRIETQYF

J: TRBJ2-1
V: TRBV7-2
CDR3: CASRGGLAAYNEQFF

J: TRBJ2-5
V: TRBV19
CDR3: CASRELAGGQETQYF

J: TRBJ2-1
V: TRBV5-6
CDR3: CASSLAKLTRDYNEQFF

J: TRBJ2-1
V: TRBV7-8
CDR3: CASSLDIADTYNEQFF

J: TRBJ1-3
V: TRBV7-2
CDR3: CASSPRSPGASGNTIYF

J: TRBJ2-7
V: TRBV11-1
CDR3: CASSLSPATSSYEQYF

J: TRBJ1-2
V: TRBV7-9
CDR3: CASSLATGFGYTF

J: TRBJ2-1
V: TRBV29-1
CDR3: CSAGLAVYNEQFF

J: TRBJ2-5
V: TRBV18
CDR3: CASSPGETQYF

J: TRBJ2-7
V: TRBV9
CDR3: CASSSGNYEQYF

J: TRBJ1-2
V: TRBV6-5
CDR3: CASRRDRAYGYTF

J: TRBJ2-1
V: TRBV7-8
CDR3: CASSLEKGTSGNNEQFF

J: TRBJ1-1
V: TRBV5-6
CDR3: CASRGGGSDEAFF

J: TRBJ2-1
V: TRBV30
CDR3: CAWSARSYNEQFF

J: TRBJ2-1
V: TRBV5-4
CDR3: CASRAGLAYNEQFF

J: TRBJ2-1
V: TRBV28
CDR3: CASSLRDLARVEQFF

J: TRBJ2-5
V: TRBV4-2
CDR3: CASSKTSVQETQYF

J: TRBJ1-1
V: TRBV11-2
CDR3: CASSLVPEGTEAFF

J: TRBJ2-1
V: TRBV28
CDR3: CASSERLAGGYEQFF

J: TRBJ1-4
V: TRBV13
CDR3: CASSHPDIEGEKLFF

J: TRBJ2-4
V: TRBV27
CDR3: CASSTGQYKNIQYF

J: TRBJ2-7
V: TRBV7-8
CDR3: CASSPRGLATTYEQYF

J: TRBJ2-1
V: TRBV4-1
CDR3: CASSPSPTGPYGLAGAYNEQFF

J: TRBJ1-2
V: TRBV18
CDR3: CASSLGPIYGYTF

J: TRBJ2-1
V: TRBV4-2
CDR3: CASSQDSVAIINYNEQFF

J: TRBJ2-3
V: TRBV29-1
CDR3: CSYGAASSTDTQYF

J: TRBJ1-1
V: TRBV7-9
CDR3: CASRYRGNTEAFF

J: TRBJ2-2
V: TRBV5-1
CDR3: CASSLERGHRSGELFF

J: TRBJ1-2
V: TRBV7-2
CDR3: CASNAGVHSNYGYTF

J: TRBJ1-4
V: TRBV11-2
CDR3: CASSLLRMGNEKLFF

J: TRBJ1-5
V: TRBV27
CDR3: CASSTQGTNQPQHF

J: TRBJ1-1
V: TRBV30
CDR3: CAWSVRGGWGMNTEAFF

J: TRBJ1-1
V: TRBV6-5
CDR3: CASSYSRGLGTEAFF

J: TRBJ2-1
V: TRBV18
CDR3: CASSSAIGQGDEQFF